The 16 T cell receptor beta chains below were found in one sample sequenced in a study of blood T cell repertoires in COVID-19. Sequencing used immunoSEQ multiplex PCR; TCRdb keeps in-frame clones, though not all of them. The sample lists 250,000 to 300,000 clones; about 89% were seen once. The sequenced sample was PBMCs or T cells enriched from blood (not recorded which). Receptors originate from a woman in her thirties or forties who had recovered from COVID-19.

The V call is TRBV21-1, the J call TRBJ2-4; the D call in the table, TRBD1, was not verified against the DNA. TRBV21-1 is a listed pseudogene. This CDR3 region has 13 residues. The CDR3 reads CASSKIGRNIQYF. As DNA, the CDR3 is TGTGCCAGCAGCAAAATCGGCAGGAACATTCAGTACTTC.

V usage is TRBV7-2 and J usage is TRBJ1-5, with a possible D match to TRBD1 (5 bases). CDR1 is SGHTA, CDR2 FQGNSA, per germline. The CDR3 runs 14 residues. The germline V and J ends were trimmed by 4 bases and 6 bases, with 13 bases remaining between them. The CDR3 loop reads CASSSQGHGQPQHF. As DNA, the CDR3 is TGTGCCAGCAGCTCCCAGGGTCACGGTCAGCCCCAGCATTTT. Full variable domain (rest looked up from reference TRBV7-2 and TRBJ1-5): GAGVSQSPSNKVTEKGKDVELRCDPISGHTALYWYRQSLGQGLEFLIYFQGNSAPDKSGLPSDRFSAERTGGSVSTLTIQRTQQEDSAVYLCASSSQGHGQPQHFGDGTRLSIL.

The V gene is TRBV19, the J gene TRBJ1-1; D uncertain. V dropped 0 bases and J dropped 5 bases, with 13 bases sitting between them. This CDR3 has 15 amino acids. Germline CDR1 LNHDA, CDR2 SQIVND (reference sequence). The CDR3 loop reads CASSIDDGPGTEAFF. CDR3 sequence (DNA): TGTGCCAGTAGTATAGATGATGGCCCCGGGACTGAAGCTTTCTTT.

CDR3 protein: CAISPSSYEQYF. The DNA of the CDR3 is TGTGCCATCAGTCCGAGCTCCTACGAGCAGTACTTC. The chain recombines TRBV10-3 with TRBJ2-7; no definite D call. V was clipped by 5 bases and J by 0 bases, with 5 bases between them. This CDR3 spans 12 amino acids. CDR1 and CDR2 from the germline V gene are ENHRY and SYGVKD.

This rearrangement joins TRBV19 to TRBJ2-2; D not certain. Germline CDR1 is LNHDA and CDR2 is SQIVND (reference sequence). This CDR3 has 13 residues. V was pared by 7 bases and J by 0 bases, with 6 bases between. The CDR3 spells CASTLANTGELFF. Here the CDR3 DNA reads TGTGCCAGTACCCTTGCGAACACCGGGGAGCTGTTTTTT.

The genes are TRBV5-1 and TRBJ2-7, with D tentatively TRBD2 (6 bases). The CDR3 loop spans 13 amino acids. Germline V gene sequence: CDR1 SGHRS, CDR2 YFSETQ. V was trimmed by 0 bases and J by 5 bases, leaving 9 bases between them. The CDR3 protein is CASSLVWEDEQYF. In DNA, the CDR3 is TGCGCCAGCAGCTTGGTTTGGGAGGACGAGCAGTACTTC.

Here the CDR3 reads CASSLSGNNEQFF. CDR3 nucleotides: TGCGCCAGCAGCTTATCAGGAAACAATGAGCAGTTCTTC. The chain carries TRBV5-1 and TRBJ2-1; the D is unclear. Germline loops: CDR1 SGHRS, CDR2 YFSETQ. The CDR3 loop spans 13 amino acids. V was trimmed by 2 bases and J by 5 bases, leaving 8 bases between them.

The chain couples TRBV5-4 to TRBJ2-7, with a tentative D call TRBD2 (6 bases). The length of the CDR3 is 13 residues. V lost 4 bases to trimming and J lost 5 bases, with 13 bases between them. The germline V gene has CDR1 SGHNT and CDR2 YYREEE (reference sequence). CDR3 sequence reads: CASSETRGHEQYF. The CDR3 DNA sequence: TGTGCCAGCAGCGAGACTAGGGGCCACGAGCAGTACTTC.

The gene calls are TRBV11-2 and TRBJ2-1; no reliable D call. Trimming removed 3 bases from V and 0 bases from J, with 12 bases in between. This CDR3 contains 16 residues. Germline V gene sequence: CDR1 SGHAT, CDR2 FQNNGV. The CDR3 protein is CASSFHADFSYNEQFF. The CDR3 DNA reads TGTGCCAGCAGCTTCCACGCGGATTTCTCCTACAATGAGCAGTTCTTC.

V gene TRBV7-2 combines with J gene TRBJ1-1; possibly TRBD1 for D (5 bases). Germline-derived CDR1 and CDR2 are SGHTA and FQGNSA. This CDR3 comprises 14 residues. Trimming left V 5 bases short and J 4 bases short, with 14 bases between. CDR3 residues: CASSLWTSSTEAFF. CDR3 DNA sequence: TGTGCCAGCAGCCTATGGACATCTTCCACTGAAGCTTTCTTT.

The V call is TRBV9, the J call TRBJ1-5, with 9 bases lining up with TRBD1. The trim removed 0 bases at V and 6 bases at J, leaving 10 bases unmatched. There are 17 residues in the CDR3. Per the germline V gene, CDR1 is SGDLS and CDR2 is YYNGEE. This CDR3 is CASSVDWGQGLGQPQHF. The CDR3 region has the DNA TGTGCCAGCAGCGTAGATTGGGGACAGGGCCTGGGTCAGCCCCAGCATTTT.

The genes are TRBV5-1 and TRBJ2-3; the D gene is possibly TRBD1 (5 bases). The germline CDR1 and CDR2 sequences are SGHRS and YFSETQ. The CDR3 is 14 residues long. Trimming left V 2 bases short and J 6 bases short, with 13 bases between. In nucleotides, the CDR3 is TGCGCCAGCAGCTTAGGACAAGCCCTCGATACGCAGTATTTT. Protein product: CASSLGQALDTQYF.

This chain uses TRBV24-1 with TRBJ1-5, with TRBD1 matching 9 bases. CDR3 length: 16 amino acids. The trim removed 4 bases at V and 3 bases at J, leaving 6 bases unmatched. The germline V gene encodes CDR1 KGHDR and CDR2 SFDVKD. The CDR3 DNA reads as TGTGCCACCAGTGACATGGACAGGGGCTCCAATCAGCCCCAGCATTTT. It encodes CATSDMDRGSNQPQHF.

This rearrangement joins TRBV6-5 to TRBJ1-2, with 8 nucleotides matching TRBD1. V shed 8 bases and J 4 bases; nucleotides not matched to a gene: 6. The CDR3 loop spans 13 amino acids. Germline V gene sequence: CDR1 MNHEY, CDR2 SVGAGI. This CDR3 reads CASRDRLTYGYTF. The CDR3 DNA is TGTGCCAGCCGGGACAGGCTGACCTATGGCTACACCTTC.

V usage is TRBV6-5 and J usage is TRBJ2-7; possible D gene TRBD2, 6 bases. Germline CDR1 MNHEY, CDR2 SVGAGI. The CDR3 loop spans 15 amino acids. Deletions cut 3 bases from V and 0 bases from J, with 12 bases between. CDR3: CASSYALAHSYEQYF. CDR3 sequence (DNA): TGTGCCAGCAGTTATGCACTAGCTCACTCCTACGAGCAGTACTTC.

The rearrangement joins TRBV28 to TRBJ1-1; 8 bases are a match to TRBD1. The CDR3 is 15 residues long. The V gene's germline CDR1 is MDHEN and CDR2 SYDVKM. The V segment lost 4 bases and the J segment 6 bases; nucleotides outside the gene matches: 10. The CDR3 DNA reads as TGTGCCAGCAGTTCAACTGGACAGGGAGGCCCTGAAGCTTTCTTT. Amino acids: CASSSTGQGGPEAFF.